The present TCR beta chain was sequenced within a study of blood T cell repertoires in COVID-19. Study details: The United States, Italy and Spain provided the acute and convalescent COVID-19 samples. Sources were T cells, B-cell-depleted T cells, or PBMCs; the material itself was cDNA or gDNA.

The V end lost 6 bases, the J end lost 5 bases, and 12 bases lay between the germline ends. CDR3 length: 13 residues. Germline CDR1 is LNHDA and CDR2 is SQIVND (reference sequence). Source study methods: Counts of nucleated cells, estimated from reference gene primer amplification, were obtained. TCRdb's table, derived via immunoSEQ multiplex PCR, lists solely in-frame clones and lacks some. The DNA was the basis for D and trimming; V, J and clone size are from that table. The sample shows around 80,000 clones, over 70% of them seen only once. The source is an elderly man with acute or convalescent COVID-19. The sequenced material came from peripheral blood. The rearrangement uses TRBV19 and TRBJ2-3, with D unclear. Here the CDR3 DNA reads TGTGCCAGTAGGTCTAGTCTTAGAGATACGCAGTATTTT. It codes for CASRSSLRDTQYF. Full variable domain (rest looked up from reference TRBV19 and TRBJ2-3): DGGITQSPKYLFRKEGQNVTLSCEQNLNHDAMYWYRQDPGQGLRLIYYSQIVNDFQKGDIAEGYSVSREKKESFPLTVTSAQKNPTAFYLCASRSSLRDTQYFGPGTRLTVL.